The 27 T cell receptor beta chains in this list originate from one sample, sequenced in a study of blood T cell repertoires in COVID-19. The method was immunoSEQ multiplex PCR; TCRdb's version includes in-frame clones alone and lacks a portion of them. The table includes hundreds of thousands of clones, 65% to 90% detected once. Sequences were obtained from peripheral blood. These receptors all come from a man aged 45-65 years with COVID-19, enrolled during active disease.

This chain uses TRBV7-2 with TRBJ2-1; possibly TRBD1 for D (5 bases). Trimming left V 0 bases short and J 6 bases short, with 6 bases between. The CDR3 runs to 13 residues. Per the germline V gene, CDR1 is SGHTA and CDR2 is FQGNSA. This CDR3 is CASSLARANEQFF. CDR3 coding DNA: TGTGCCAGCAGCTTAGCCAGGGCCAATGAGCAGTTCTTC.

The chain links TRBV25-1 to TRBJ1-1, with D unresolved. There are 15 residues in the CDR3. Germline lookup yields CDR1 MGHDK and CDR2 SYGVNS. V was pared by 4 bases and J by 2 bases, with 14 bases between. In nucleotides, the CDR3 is TGTGCCAGCAGTGCTCCCCTCACAAGAAACACTGAAGCTTTCTTT. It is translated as CASSAPLTRNTEAFF.

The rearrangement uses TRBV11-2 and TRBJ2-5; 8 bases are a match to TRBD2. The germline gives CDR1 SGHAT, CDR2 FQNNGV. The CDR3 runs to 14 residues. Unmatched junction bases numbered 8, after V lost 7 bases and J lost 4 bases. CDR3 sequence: CASNRGGLGETQYF. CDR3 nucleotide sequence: TGTGCCAGCAACCGGGGGGGGCTGGGAGAGACCCAGTACTTC.

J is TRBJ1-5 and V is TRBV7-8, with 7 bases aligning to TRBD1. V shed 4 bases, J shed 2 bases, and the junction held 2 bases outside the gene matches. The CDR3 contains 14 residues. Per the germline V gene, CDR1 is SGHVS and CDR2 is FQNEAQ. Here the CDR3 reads CASSSGTGNQPQHF. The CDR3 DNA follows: TGTGCCAGCAGCTCCGGGACAGGCAATCAGCCCCAGCATTTT.

The CDR3 DNA reads as TGTGCCAGCAGCTTAATATCGGGACTAGCAGGCAATGAGCAGTTCTTC. Its protein is CASSLISGLAGNEQFF. This sequence joins TRBV7-3 and TRBJ2-1; 9 nucleotides agree with TRBD2. V shed 1 base and J 6 bases; nucleotides not matched to a gene: 7. The CDR3 has 16 residues. Looked up from germline, CDR1 is SGHTA and CDR2 is FQGTGA.

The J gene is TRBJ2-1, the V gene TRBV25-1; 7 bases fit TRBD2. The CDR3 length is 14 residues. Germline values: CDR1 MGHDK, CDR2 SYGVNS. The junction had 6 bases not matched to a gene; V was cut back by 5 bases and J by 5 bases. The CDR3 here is CASSSAGYNNEQFF. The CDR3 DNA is TGTGCCAGCAGTTCAGCGGGGTATAACAATGAGCAGTTCTTC. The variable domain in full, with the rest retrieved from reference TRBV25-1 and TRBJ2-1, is EADIYQTPRYLVIGTGKKITLECSQTMGHDKMYWYQQDPGMELHLIHYSYGVNSTEKGDLSSESTVSRIRTEHFPLTLESARPSHTSQYLCASSSAGYNNEQFFGPGTRLTVL.

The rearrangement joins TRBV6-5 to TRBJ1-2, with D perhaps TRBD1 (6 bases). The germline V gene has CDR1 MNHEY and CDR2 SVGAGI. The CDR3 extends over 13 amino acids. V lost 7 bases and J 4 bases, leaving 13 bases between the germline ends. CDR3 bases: TGTGCCAGCACCCAACGAGGGGGCTATGGCTACACCTTC. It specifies CASTQRGGYGYTF.

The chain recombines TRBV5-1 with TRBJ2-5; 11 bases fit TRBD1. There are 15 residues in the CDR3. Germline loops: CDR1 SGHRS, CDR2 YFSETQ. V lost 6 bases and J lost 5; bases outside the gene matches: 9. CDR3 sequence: CASIPTGTGGETQYF. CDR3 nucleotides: TGCGCCAGCATCCCGACCGGGACAGGGGGTGAGACCCAGTACTTC.

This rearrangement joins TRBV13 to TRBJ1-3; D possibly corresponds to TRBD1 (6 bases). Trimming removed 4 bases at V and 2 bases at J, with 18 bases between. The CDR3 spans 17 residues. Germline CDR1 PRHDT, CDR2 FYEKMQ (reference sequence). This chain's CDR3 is CASSSTSGQRPGNTIYF. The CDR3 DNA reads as TGTGCCAGCAGCTCCACCTCCGGACAGCGCCCTGGAAACACCATATATTTT. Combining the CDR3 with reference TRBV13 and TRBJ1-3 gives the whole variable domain AAGVIQSPRHLIKEKRETATLKCYPIPRHDTVYWYQQGPGQDPQFLISFYEKMQSDKGSIPDRFSAQQFSDYHSELNMSSLELGDSALYFCASSSTSGQRPGNTIYFGEGSWLTVV.

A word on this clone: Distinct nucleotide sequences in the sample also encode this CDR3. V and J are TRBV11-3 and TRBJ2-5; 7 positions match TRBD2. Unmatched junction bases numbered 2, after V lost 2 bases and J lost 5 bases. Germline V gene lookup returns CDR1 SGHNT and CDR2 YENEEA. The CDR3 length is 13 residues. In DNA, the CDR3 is TGTGCCAGCAGCTTATCCGGGGGGGAGACCCAGTACTTC. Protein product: CASSLSGGETQYF.

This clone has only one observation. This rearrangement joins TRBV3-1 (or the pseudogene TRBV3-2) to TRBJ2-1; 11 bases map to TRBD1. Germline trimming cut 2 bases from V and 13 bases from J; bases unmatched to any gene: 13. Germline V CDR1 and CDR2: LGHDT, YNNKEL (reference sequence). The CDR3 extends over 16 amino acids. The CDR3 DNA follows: TGTGCCAGCAGCCAAATTCCGGGACAGGGGGGAGGTAGACAGTTCTTC. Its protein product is CASSQIPGQGGGRQFF.

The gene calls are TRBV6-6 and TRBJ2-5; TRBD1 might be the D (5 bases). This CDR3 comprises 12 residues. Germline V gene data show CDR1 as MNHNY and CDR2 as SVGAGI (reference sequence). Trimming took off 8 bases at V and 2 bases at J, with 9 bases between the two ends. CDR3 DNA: TGTGCCAGCGGGGCAGGTCAAGAGACCCAGTACTTC. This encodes CASGAGQETQYF.

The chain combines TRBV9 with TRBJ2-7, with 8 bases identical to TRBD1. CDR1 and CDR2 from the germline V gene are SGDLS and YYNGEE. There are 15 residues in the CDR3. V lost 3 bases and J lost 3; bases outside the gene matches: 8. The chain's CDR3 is CASSALPQGGYEQYF. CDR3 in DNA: TGTGCCAGCAGCGCACTACCACAGGGGGGCTACGAGCAGTACTTC. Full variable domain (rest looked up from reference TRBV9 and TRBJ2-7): DSGVTQTPKHLITATGQRVTLRCSPRSGDLSVYWYQQSLDQGLQFLIQYYNGEERAKGNILERFSAQQFPDLHSELNLSSLELGDSALYFCASSALPQGGYEQYFGPGTRLTVT.

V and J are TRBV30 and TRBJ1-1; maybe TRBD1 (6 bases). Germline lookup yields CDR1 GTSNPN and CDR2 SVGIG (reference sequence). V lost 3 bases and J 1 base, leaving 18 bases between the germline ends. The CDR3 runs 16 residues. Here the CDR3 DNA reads TGTGCCTGGAGACCCGGGGGGGCCAGAGGGAACACTGAAGCTTTCTTT. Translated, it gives CAWRPGGARGNTEAFF.

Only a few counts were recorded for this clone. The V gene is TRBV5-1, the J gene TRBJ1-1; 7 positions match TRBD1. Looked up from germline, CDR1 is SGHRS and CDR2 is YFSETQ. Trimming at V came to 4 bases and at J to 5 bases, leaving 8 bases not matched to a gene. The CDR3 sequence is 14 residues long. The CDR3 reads CASSALGQKTEAFF. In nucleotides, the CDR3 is TGCGCCAGCAGCGCACTGGGACAGAAGACTGAAGCTTTCTTT.

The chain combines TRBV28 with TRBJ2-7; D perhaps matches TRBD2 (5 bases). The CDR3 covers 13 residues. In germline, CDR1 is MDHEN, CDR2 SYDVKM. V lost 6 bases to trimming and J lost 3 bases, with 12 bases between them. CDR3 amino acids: CASRSGGGYEQYF. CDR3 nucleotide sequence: TGTGCCAGCAGATCTGGTGGAGGCTACGAGCAGTACTTC.

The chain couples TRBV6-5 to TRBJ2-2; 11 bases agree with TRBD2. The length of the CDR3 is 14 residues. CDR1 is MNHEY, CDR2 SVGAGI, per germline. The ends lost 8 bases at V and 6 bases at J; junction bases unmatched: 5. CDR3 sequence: CASRDSGGAGELFF. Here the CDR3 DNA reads TGTGCCAGCCGGGATAGCGGGGGGGCCGGGGAGCTGTTTTTT.

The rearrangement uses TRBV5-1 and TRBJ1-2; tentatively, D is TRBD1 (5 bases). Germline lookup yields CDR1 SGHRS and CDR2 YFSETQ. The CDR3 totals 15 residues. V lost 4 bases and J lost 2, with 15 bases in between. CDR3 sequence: CASSDGWGLNYGYTF. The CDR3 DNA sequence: TGCGCCAGCAGCGACGGGTGGGGACTCAACTATGGCTACACCTTC. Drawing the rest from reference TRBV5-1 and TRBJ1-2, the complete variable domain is KAGVTQTPRYLIKTRGQQVTLSCSPISGHRSVSWYQQTPGQGLQFLFEYFSETQRNKGNFPGRFSGRQFSNSRSEMNVSTLELGDSALYLCASSDGWGLNYGYTFGSGTRLTVV.

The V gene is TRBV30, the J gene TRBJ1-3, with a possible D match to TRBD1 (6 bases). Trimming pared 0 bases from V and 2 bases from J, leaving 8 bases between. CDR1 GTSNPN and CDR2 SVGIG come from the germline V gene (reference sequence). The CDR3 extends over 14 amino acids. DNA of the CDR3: TGTGCCTGGAGTGTCGCAGGGGCTGGAAACACCATATATTTT. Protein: CAWSVAGAGNTIYF.

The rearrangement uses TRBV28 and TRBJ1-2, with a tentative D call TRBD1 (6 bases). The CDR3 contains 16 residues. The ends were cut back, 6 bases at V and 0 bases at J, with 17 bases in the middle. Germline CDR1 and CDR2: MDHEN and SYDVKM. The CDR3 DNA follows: TGTGCCAGCAGACCTCCCGGGACAAAGCCTAACTATGGCTACACCTTC. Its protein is CASRPPGTKPNYGYTF.

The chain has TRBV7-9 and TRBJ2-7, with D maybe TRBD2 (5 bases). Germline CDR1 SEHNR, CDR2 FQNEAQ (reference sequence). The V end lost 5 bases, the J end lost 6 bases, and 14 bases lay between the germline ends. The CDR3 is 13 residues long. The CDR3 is CASSRVVGSEQYF. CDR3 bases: TGTGCCAGCAGCCGGGTTGTGGGGAGCGAGCAGTACTTC.

CDR3 amino acids: CASSPNPGGSYGYTF. DNA for the CDR3: TGTGCCAGCAGCCCCAACCCCGGAGGCAGCTATGGCTACACCTTC. The chain uses TRBV9 and TRBJ1-2, with D hard to call. CDR1 and CDR2 (germline): SGDLS, YYNGEE. The CDR3 is 15 amino acids. Trimming cost V 4 bases and J 4 bases, with 17 bases left between them.

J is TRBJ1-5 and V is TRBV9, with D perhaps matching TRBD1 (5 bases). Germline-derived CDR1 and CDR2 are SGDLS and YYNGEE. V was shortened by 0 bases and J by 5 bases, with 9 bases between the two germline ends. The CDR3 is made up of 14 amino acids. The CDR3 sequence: CASSVAREYQPQHF. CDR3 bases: TGTGCCAGCAGCGTAGCCAGGGAATATCAGCCCCAGCATTTT.

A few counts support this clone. The CDR3 sequence: CASSEQGIGSYNEQFF. Written as DNA, the CDR3 is TGTGCCAGCAGCGAACAGGGCATAGGGTCCTACAATGAGCAGTTCTTC. The chain links TRBV9 to TRBJ2-1; a possible D gene is TRBD1 (6 bases). Germline loops: CDR1 SGDLS, CDR2 YYNGEE. There are 16 residues in the CDR3. Trimming left V 3 bases short and J 1 base short, with 14 bases between.

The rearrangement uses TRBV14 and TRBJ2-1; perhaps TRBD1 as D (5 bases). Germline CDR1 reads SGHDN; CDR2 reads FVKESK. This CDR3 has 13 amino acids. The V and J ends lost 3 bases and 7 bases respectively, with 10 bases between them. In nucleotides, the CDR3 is TGTGCCAGCAGCCACAGGGTTCGGAATGAGCAGTTCTTC. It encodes CASSHRVRNEQFF.

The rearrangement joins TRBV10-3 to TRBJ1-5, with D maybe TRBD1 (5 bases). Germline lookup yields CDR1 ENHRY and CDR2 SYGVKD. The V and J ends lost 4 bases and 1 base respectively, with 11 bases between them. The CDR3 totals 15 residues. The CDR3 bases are TGTGCCATCAGTGGAGACAGTTTGAGCAATCAGCCCCAGCATTTT. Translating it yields CAISGDSLSNQPQHF.

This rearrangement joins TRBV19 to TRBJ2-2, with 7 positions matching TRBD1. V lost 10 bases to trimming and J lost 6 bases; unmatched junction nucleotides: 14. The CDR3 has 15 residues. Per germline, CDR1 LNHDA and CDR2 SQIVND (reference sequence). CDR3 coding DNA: TGTGCCACCTCAACAGGAGACAGGGCAGCCGGGGAGCTGTTTTTT. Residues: CATSTGDRAAGELFF.